Listed below are T cell receptor beta chains from one sample, sequenced in a study of blood T cell repertoires in COVID-19. Profiling relied on immunoSEQ multiplex PCR, and the TCRdb table lists in-frame clones only, not all of them. The repertoire holds around 300,000 clones, with nearly 90% as singletons. Sequencing input: PBMCs or T cells enriched from blood (not recorded which). These receptors originate from a woman aged 18-35 years with acute COVID-19. CDR3s include the opening cysteine and the closing phenylalanine or tryptophan. A D gene is named only where the DNA matches it firmly. Clone size is not always given. Where it is, it says once, few, many or a class for expanded clones.

clone_size j_call cdr3_length d_call v_call cdr3_aa cdr3_nt
- TRBJ2-1 14 TRBD2 TRBV6-5 CASGLAGVRNEQFF TGTGCCTCGGGGCTAGCGGGAGTGAGGAATGAGCAGTTCTTC
- TRBJ2-3 14 - TRBV5-1 CASSLASPTDTQYF TGCGCCAGCAGCTTGGCTAGCCCCACAGATACGCAGTATTTT
once TRBJ1-2 14 - TRBV6-4 CASRPGLGSYGYTF TGTGCCAGCAGACCGGGTCTAGGGAGCTATGGCTACACCTTC
- TRBJ2-7 12 - TRBV27 CASSLIEGEQYF TGTGCCAGCAGTTTGATAGAGGGCGAGCAGTACTTC
- TRBJ2-4 14 - TRBV19 CASSIRDPKNIQYF TGTGCCAGTAGTATACGGGATCCCAAAAACATTCAGTACTTC
- TRBJ2-7 11 - TRBV3-1/TRBV3-2 CASSQLDEQYF TGTGCCAGCAGCCAACTCGACGAGCAGTACTTC
- TRBJ2-1 16 TRBD2 TRBV3-1/TRBV3-2 CASSQLLGLEGNEQFF TGTGCCAGCAGCCAACTCCTCGGACTAGAGGGCAATGAGCAGTTCTTC
- TRBJ2-2 14 TRBD2 TRBV30 CAWSTSVEAGELFF TGTGCCTGGAGCACTAGCGTGGAGGCCGGGGAGCTGTTTTTT
- TRBJ2-5 14 - TRBV3-1/TRBV3-2 CASSHVSQSETQYF TGTGCCAGCAGCCATGTTAGCCAGTCGGAGACCCAGTACTTC
- TRBJ2-2 12 - TRBV19 CASRREAGELFF TGTGCCAGTAGGAGGGAGGCCGGGGAGCTGTTTTTT
- TRBJ1-4 14 TRBD1 TRBV29-1 CSVGGTGHNEKLFF TGCAGCGTTGGAGGGACAGGGCATAATGAAAAACTGTTTTTT
- TRBJ1-4 14 - TRBV6-5 CASRLRGTNEKLFF TGTGCCAGCAGGCTCAGGGGAACTAATGAAAAACTGTTTTTT
- TRBJ1-3 16 TRBD1 TRBV11-2 CASSYADRMSGNTIYF TGTGCCAGCAGCTACGCGGACAGGATGTCTGGAAACACCATATATTTT
- TRBJ2-3 11 TRBD2 TRBV20-1 CSAIGGDTQYF TGCAGTGCTATCGGGGGGGATACGCAGTATTTT
- TRBJ1-1 15 - TRBV19 CASSIGGRLNTEAFF TGTGCCAGTAGTATAGGGGGGCGGTTGAACACTGAAGCTTTCTTT
- TRBJ1-1 13 - TRBV12-5 CASGSGGLTEAFF TGTGCTAGTGGTTCTGGGGGCCTCACTGAAGCTTTCTTT
- TRBJ2-7 13 TRBD1 TRBV6-5 CASSPTGVYEQYF TGTGCCAGCAGTCCGACAGGGGTCTACGAGCAGTACTTC
- TRBJ2-1 13 - TRBV6-6 CASSSISYNEQFF TGTGCCAGCAGTTCTATCTCCTACAATGAGCAGTTCTTC
- TRBJ2-5 14 - TRBV5-1 CASSLVGPQETQYF TGCGCCAGCAGCTTGGTGGGGCCCCAAGAGACCCAGTACTTC
- TRBJ2-7 11 - TRBV7-9 CASSLEWPQYF TGTGCCAGCAGCTTAGAGTGGCCGCAGTACTTC
- TRBJ2-1 15 TRBD2 TRBV9 CASSNLAGAYNEQFF TGTGCCAGCAGCAATCTAGCGGGAGCTTATAATGAGCAGTTCTTC
- TRBJ1-6 13 - TRBV19 CASRIGYNSPLHF TGTGCCAGTAGAATCGGCTATAATTCACCCCTCCACTTT
- TRBJ2-7 14 - TRBV20-1 CSASRGSYSYEQYF TGCAGTGCTAGTAGGGGCAGTTATTCCTACGAGCAGTACTTC